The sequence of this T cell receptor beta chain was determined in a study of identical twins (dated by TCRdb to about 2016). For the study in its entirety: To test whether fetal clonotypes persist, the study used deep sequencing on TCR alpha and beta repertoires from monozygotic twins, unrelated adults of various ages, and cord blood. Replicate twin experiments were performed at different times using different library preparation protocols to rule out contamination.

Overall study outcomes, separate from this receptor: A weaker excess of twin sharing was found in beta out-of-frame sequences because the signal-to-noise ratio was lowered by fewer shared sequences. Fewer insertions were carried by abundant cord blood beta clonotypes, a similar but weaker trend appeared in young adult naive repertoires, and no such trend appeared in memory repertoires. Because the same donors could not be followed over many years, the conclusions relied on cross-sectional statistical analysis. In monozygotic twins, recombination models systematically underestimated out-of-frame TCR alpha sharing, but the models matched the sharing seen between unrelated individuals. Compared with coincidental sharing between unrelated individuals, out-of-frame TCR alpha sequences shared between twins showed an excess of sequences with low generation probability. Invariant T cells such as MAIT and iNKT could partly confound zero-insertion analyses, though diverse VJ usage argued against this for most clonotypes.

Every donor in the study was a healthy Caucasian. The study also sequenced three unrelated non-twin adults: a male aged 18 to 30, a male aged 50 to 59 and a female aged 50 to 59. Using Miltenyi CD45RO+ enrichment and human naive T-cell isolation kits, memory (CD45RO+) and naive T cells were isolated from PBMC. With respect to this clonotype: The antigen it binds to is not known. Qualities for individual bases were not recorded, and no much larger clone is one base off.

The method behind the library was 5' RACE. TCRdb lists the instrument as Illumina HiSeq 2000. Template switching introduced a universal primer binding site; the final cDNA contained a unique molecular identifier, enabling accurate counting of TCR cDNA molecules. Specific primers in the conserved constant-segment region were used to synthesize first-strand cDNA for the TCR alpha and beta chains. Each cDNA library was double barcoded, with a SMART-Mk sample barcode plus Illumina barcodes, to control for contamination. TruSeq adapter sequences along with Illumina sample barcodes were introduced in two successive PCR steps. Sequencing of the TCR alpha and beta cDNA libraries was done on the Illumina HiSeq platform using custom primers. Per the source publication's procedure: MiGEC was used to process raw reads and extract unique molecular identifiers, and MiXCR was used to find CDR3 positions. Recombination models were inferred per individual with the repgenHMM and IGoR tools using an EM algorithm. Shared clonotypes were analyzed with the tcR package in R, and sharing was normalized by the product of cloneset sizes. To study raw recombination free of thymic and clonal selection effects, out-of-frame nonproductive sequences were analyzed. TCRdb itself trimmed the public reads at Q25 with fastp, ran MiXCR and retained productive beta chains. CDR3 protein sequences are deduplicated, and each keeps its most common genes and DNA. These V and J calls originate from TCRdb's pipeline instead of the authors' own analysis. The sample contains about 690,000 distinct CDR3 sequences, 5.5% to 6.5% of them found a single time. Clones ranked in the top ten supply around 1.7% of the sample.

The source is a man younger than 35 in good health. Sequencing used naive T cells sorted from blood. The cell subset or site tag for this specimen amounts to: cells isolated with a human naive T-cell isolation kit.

In nucleotides, the sequence is TGTGCCAGCAGCTTAGAGGCGGGAGGCTGGGAGACCCAGTACTTC. This gives the protein CASSLEAGGWETQYF. The chain links TRBV11-2 with TRBJ2-5; 8 bases in the middle match TRBD2. From V the trimming removes 0 bases and from J it removes 5 bases, while the gene matches leave 5 bases of the junction unaccounted for. The CDR3 contains 15 residues, cysteine and phenylalanine counted. Left in the record is the CDR3 DNA by itself, 45 bases read in frame from the first base. Sequences SGHAT (CDR1) and FQNNGV (CDR2) are obtained from the germline V gene.